This T cell receptor (beta chain) was identified in a study of blood T cell repertoires in COVID-19. Sequencing was performed with immunoSEQ multiplex PCR; in TCRdb, only in-frame clones are kept and a portion is missing. The sample contains 160,000 or so clones, approximately 91% of which appear only once. The V and J ends lost 5 bases and 8 bases respectively, with 9 bases between them. The CDR3 is 11 residues long. Germline CDR1 and CDR2: SEHNR and FQNEAQ (reference sequence). This TCR derives from a woman between 65 and 79 years old with acute or convalescent COVID-19. This chain links TRBV7-9 with TRBJ2-5; D gene uncertain. Sequences were obtained from peripheral blood. The CDR3, as DNA: TGTGCCAGCAGCGCCTCAGGAACCCAGTACTTC. This sequence encodes CASSASGTQYF.